What follows are 24 T cell receptor beta chains derived from one specimen sequenced in a study of neurological immune-mediated disorders. TCRdb passed the 5' RACE reads through MiXCR, listing each CDR3 protein once. The sample has 45,000 or so distinct CDR3 sequences, approximately 3% seen once. The sequenced sample was PBMCs. The receptors shown here come from a woman aged 50 to 60 with multiple sclerosis.

This clonotype was seen many times. V gene TRBV24-1 combines with J gene TRBJ1-4; 10 positions agree with TRBD1. CDR3 length equals 15 residues. The trim removed 4 bases at V and 5 bases at J, leaving 3 bases unmatched. Germline lookup yields CDR1 KGHDR and CDR2 SFDVKD. Here the CDR3 reads CATSDKGQGNEKLFF. The DNA for the CDR3 is TGTGCCACCAGTGACAAGGGACAGGGGAATGAAAAACTGTTTTTT.

This clonotype was picked up many times. The V gene is TRBV3-1, the J gene TRBJ1-2; the D is unclear. V was shortened by 3 bases and J by 4 bases, with 9 bases between the two germline ends. CDR3 length: 13 residues. The germline V gene encodes CDR1 LGHDT and CDR2 YNNKEL (reference sequence). Written as DNA, the CDR3 is TGTGCCAGCAGCCATCGGGCTGGCTATGGCTACACCTTC. This encodes CASSHRAGYGYTF.

The sample holds many counts of this clonotype. This chain joins TRBV10-1 and TRBJ1-2; D ambiguous. Trimming took off 2 bases at V and 7 bases at J, with 11 bases between the two ends. The CDR3 loop spans 13 amino acids. CDR1 and CDR2 (germline): WNHNN, SYGVQD (reference sequence). The CDR3 sequence: CASSEAKGGGYTF. CDR3 in DNA: TGCGCCAGCAGTGAGGCGAAGGGAGGTGGCTACACCTTC.

This clonotype was seen repeatedly, ten times or more. V usage is TRBV7-9 and J usage is TRBJ2-3; TRBD2 agrees at 11 bases. After removal of 0 bases from V and 4 bases from J, the junction contained 6 bases not matched to a gene. CDR3 length: 17 amino acids. The germline V gene encodes CDR1 SEHNR and CDR2 FQNEAQ (reference sequence). As DNA, the CDR3 is TGTGCCAGCAGCTTAGCTACTAGCGGGAGATGGGCAGATACGCAGTATTTT. Translating gives CASSLATSGRWADTQYF.

At least ten counts were recorded for this clonotype. J is TRBJ2-2 and V is TRBV7-6; 12 bases fit TRBD2. The length of the CDR3 is 18 residues. The V gene's germline CDR1 is SGHVS and CDR2 FNYEAQ. Trimming cost V 2 bases and J 3 bases; bases outside gene matches: 7. The chain's CDR3 is CASSLFASGRVHTGELFF. The CDR3, as DNA: TGTGCCAGCAGCTTATTCGCTAGCGGGAGGGTCCACACCGGGGAGCTGTTTTTT. Variable domain in full (rest from reference TRBV7-6 and TRBJ2-2): GAGVSQSPRYKVTKRGQDVALRCDPISGHVSLYWYRQALGQGPEFLTYFNYEAQQDKSGLPNDRFSAERPEGSISTLTIQRTEQRDSAMYRCASSLFASGRVHTGELFFGEGSRLTVL.

This clonotype was seen ten or more times. This chain uses TRBV20-1 with TRBJ2-3, with D perhaps matching TRBD1 or TRBD2 (5 bases each). Germline V gene sequence: CDR1 DFQATT, CDR2 SNEGSKA (reference sequence). The CDR3 loop spans 13 amino acids. Trimming shortened V by 8 bases and J by 3 bases, and 15 bases separated the two germline ends. CDR3 sequence reads: CSIQGRGTDTQYF. In DNA form, the CDR3 reads TGCAGTATCCAGGGAAGAGGGACAGATACGCAGTATTTT.

This clonotype was picked up many times. The CDR3 sequence: CASSSHARQLTEAFF. In nucleotides, the CDR3 is TGTGCCAGCAGCTCCCATGCCCGGCAGCTCACTGAAGCTTTCTTT. The chain employs TRBV7-9 and TRBJ1-1; D is unclear. The CDR3 consists of 15 residues. Trimming cost V 4 bases and J 4 bases, with 16 bases left between them. Germline CDR1 is SEHNR and CDR2 is FQNEAQ (reference sequence).

This clonotype was counted ten times or more. This chain links TRBV3-1 with TRBJ2-3; perhaps D is TRBD1 or TRBD2 (6 bases each). V was pared by 2 bases and J by 6 bases, with 12 bases between. This CDR3 region has 14 residues. Germline V gene data show CDR1 as LGHDT and CDR2 as YNNKEL (reference sequence). This CDR3 is CASSQRGLFDTQYF. The CDR3 DNA reads as TGTGCCAGCAGCCAACGGGGGCTGTTCGATACGCAGTATTTT.

This clonotype was detected ten times or more. The J gene is TRBJ2-1, the V gene TRBV5-5; 12 bases are a match to TRBD2. The CDR3 loop spans 16 amino acids. The J segment lost 3 bases and the V segment lost 3 bases, leaving 4 bases of the junction unmatched. CDR1 and CDR2 (germline): SGHKS, YYEKEE (reference sequence). The CDR3 sequence: CASSSGLAGNYNEQFF. The CDR3 DNA follows: TGTGCCAGCAGCTCCGGACTAGCGGGGAACTACAATGAGCAGTTCTTC. Variable domain in full (rest from reference TRBV5-5 and TRBJ2-1): DAGVTQSPTHLIKTRGQQVTLRCSPISGHKSVSWYQQVLGQGPQFIFQYYEKEERGRGNFPDRFSARQFPNYSSELNVNALLLGDSALYLCASSSGLAGNYNEQFFGPGTRLTVL.

This clonotype showed up many times. The chain employs TRBV12-3 or TRBV12-4 and TRBJ2-1, with D perhaps matching TRBD1 or TRBD2 (5 bases each). V was clipped by 9 bases and J by 0 bases, with 15 bases between them. This CDR3 comprises 15 residues. For the CDR3, the DNA is TGTGCCAGTCTCCGGGACGGAAGCTCCTACAATGAGCAGTTCTTC. It specifies CASLRDGSSYNEQFF.

This clonotype was seen many times. The J gene is TRBJ2-1, the V gene TRBV7-2; 14 bases align to TRBD2. Germline CDR1 reads SGHTA; CDR2 reads FQGNSA. This CDR3 spans 14 amino acids. The V segment lost 1 base and the J segment 10 bases; nucleotides outside the gene matches: 0. The CDR3 spells CASSLGTSGGEQFF. The DNA of the CDR3 is TGTGCCAGCAGCTTAGGGACTAGCGGGGGGGAGCAGTTCTTC.

This clonotype was found many times. This rearrangement joins TRBV5-1 to TRBJ2-7; tentatively, D is TRBD1 (5 bases). This CDR3 has 14 amino acids. Germline V lookup: CDR1 SGHRS, CDR2 YFSETQ. The V and J ends lost 4 bases and 2 bases respectively, with 13 bases between them. The CDR3 DNA reads TGCGCCAGCAGCACTCTGCAGGGAACCTACGAGCAGTACTTC. This encodes CASSTLQGTYEQYF.

This clonotype showed up many times. The chain carries TRBV7-9 and TRBJ2-7; 8 bases align to TRBD2. Looked up from germline, CDR1 is SEHNR and CDR2 is FQNEAQ (reference sequence). The CDR3 is made up of 16 amino acids. V shed 2 bases, J shed 0 bases, and the junction held 6 bases outside the gene matches. The CDR3 loop reads CASSLFVAGSSYEQYF. CDR3 nucleotide sequence: TGTGCCAGCAGCTTATTCGTAGCGGGAAGCTCCTACGAGCAGTACTTC. The entire variable domain, with the rest obtained from reference TRBV7-9 and TRBJ2-7, is as follows: DTGVSQNPRHKITKRGQNVTFRCDPISEHNRLYWYRQTLGQGPEFLTYFQNEAQLEKSRLLSDRFSAERPKGSFSTLEIQRTEQGDSAMYLCASSLFVAGSSYEQYFGPGTRLTVT.

This clonotype occurred many times. The V and J genes are TRBV7-8 and TRBJ2-3, with 7 bases aligning to TRBD2. Per the germline V gene, CDR1 is SGHVS and CDR2 is FQNEAQ. There are 15 residues in the CDR3. Trimming at V came to 0 bases and at J to 4 bases, leaving 4 bases not matched to a gene. The CDR3 DNA reads as TGTGCCAGCAGCTTAGCGGGAGGGCCGGCAGATACGCAGTATTTT. Translating it yields CASSLAGGPADTQYF.

At least ten counts were recorded for this clonotype. This chain links TRBV6-6 with TRBJ2-5; no definite D call. There are 10 residues in the CDR3. V lost 3 bases to trimming and J lost 8 bases, with 4 bases between them. The germline CDR1 and CDR2 sequences are MNHNY and SVGAGI (reference sequence). This CDR3 reads CASSYPTQYF. The DNA of the CDR3 is TGTGCCAGCAGTTATCCTACCCAGTACTTC.

This clonotype was detected many times. This chain connects TRBV6-6 to TRBJ1-2, with TRBD1 identical over 7 bases. The junction had 4 bases not matched to a gene; V was cut back by 2 bases and J by 4 bases. Germline CDR1 is MNHNY and CDR2 is SVGAGI (reference sequence). The CDR3 contains 14 residues. The CDR3 nucleotides are TGTGCCAGCAGTTACGGGGGACAGCCCTATGGCTACACCTTC. Encoded protein: CASSYGGQPYGYTF.

This clonotype came up many times. The CDR3 nucleotides are TGTGCCAGCAGCATTACTGACAGGGTTGGCGAGCAGTACGTC. It yields the protein CASSITDRVGEQYV. V gene TRBV5-5 combines with J gene TRBJ2-7; the match to TRBD1 covers 7 bases. The length of the CDR3 is 14 residues. J gave up 6 bases and V 4 bases, and 10 bases lay outside the gene matches. Per the germline V gene, CDR1 is SGHKS and CDR2 is YYEKEE (reference sequence).

This clonotype has a count of ten or more. This chain joins TRBV5-1 and TRBJ2-1; TRBD2 matches 12 bases. The CDR3 totals 15 residues. The V and J ends lost 2 bases and 9 bases, in that order; junction bases with no gene match: 6. Germline loops: CDR1 SGHRS, CDR2 YFSETQ. The CDR3 loop is CASSFGLAGGREQFF. The DNA for the CDR3 is TGCGCCAGCAGCTTCGGGCTAGCGGGAGGGCGTGAGCAGTTCTTC.

This clonotype came up many times. The J gene is TRBJ1-5, the V gene TRBV28; possible D gene TRBD1, 6 bases. The V gene's germline CDR1 is MDHEN and CDR2 SYDVKM. Trimming cost V 6 bases and J 3 bases, with 18 bases left between them. This CDR3 has 16 residues. The CDR3 sequence is CASSPQGRGSNQPQHF. The DNA of the CDR3 is TGTGCCAGCAGCCCACAGGGTAGGGGGTCCAATCAGCCCCAGCATTTT.

Concerning this clonotype itself: Given a much more abundant clone one base away, this may be a read error. The chain has TRBV20-1 and TRBJ2-3; possible D gene TRBD1, 6 bases. This CDR3 is built from 12 residues. Trimming shortened V by 7 bases and J by 7 bases, and 15 bases separated the two germline ends. The germline V gene has CDR1 DFQATT and CDR2 SNEGSKA (reference sequence). In DNA form, the CDR3 reads TGCAGTGATTCTGTTGGGACAAATACGCAGTATTTT. Protein sequence: CSDSVGTNTQYF.

The table lists this clonotype with many counts. The genes are TRBV5-1 and TRBJ2-2, with D possibly being TRBD1 or TRBD2 (5 bases each). The CDR3 length is 16 residues. Germline V gene data show CDR1 as SGHRS and CDR2 as YFSETQ. V dropped 0 bases and J dropped 2 bases, with 11 bases sitting between them. The CDR3 region is CASSLEGRINTGELFF. For the CDR3, the DNA is TGCGCCAGCAGCTTGGAGGGACGGATTAACACCGGGGAGCTGTTTTTT. Full variable domain (missing parts from reference TRBV5-1 and TRBJ2-2): KAGVTQTPRYLIKTRGQQVTLSCSPISGHRSVSWYQQTPGQGLQFLFEYFSETQRNKGNFPGRFSGRQFSNSRSEMNVSTLELGDSALYLCASSLEGRINTGELFFGEGSRLTVL.

This clonotype was detected many times. The V gene is TRBV7-9, the J gene TRBJ2-1, with TRBD2 matching over 7 bases. Unmatched junction bases numbered 13, after V lost 3 bases and J lost 8 bases. Germline CDR1 reads SEHNR; CDR2 reads FQNEAQ (reference sequence). The CDR3 covers 16 residues. The CDR3 loop reads CASSFKIGSGGDEQFF. The CDR3 nucleotides are TGTGCCAGCAGCTTCAAGATTGGTTCGGGAGGAGATGAGCAGTTCTTC. Complete variable domain (other parts from reference TRBV7-9 and TRBJ2-1): DTGVSQNPRHKITKRGQNVTFRCDPISEHNRLYWYRQTLGQGPEFLTYFQNEAQLEKSRLLSDRFSAERPKGSFSTLEIQRTEQGDSAMYLCASSFKIGSGGDEQFFGPGTRLTVL.

This clonotype was found many times. This chain joins TRBV15 and TRBJ1-2; D not certain. Germline assignment: CDR1 LNHNV and CDR2 YYDKDF (reference sequence). V was shortened by 5 bases and J by 3 bases, with 13 bases between the two germline ends. The CDR3 has 14 residues. The CDR3 loop reads CATSESPRDYGYTF. In DNA form, the CDR3 reads TGTGCCACCAGCGAATCTCCTCGGGACTATGGCTACACCTTC. Variable domain in full (rest from reference TRBV15 and TRBJ1-2): DAMVIQNPRYQVTQFGKPVTLSCSQTLNHNVMYWYQQKSSQAPKLLFHYYDKDFNNEADTPDNFQSRRPNTSFCFLDIRSPGLGDTAMYLCATSESPRDYGYTFGSGTRLTVV.

This clonotype has ten or more counts. This chain uses TRBV20-1 with TRBJ2-2; D gene ambiguous. Germline V gives CDR1 DFQATT, CDR2 SNEGSKA (reference sequence). Trimming shortened V by 6 bases and J by 4 bases, and 15 bases separated the two germline ends. The length of the CDR3 is 14 residues. Here the CDR3 DNA reads TGCAGTGCCGCCCCCCCAGGAGCCACCGGGGAGCTGTTTTTT. Its protein product is CSAAPPGATGELFF.